Shown below are 14 T cell receptor beta chains from a single sample sequenced in a study of graft-versus-host responses after intestinal transplantation. Generated by immunoSEQ multiplex PCR, the TCRdb table keeps only in-frame clones and is missing some. The sample shows about 18,000 clones, more than 30% of them seen only once. The sequences come from alloreactive CD4+ T cells from a mixed lymphocyte reaction culture, collected before intestinal transplant. Subset: CFSE-low proliferating T cells sorted from roughly six-day pre-transplant mixed lymphocyte reaction (GvH or HvG direction). The receptors were sampled from a human patient who received an intestinal transplant.

The chain links TRBV7-9 to TRBJ2-1; 9 bases align to TRBD2. The CDR3 is 12 residues long. V trimming: 8 bases; J trimming: 6 bases; junction bases outside the gene matches: 2. Germline V gene data show CDR1 as SEHNR and CDR2 as FQNEAQ (reference sequence). DNA for the CDR3: TGTGCCAGCTCGCGGGGGGGCAATGAGCAGTTCTTC. It translates to CASSRGGNEQFF.

This clone was seen more than once but under ten times. The chain combines TRBV5-4 with TRBJ2-1; D is unresolved. The CDR3 runs to 16 residues. CDR1 is SGHNT and CDR2 is YYREEE in the germline V gene (reference sequence). Deletions cut 2 bases from V and 0 bases from J, with 12 bases between. In DNA, the CDR3 is TGTGCCAGCAGCTTCCCTGGGCGGAGCTCCTACAATGAGCAGTTCTTC. It yields the protein CASSFPGRSSYNEQFF.

V usage is TRBV23-1 and J usage is TRBJ2-1; a weak D match, TRBD1 (7 bases). TRBV23-1 is placed among ORFs of uncertain function. V lost 7 bases and J 3 bases, leaving 13 bases between the germline ends. The CDR3 is 14 residues long. CDR3 sequence (DNA): TGCGCCAGCACTGGCAGGGGGGTCTACAATGAGCAGTTCTTC. Translating it yields CASTGRGVYNEQFF.

J is TRBJ2-7 and V is TRBV11-3, with 12 nucleotides matching TRBD2. The V and J ends lost 5 bases and 3 bases, in that order; junction bases with no gene match: 11. The germline V gene has CDR1 SGHNT and CDR2 YENEEA. CDR3 length: 17 amino acids. CDR3 sequence: CASSLTGTSGSYYEQYF. The CDR3 bases are TGTGCCAGCAGCCTAACCGGGACTAGCGGGTCCTACTACGAGCAGTACTTC.

This clone came up once. This chain uses TRBV9 with TRBJ2-5; TRBD2 matches at 7 bases. The length of the CDR3 is 15 residues. Germline CDR1 reads SGDLS; CDR2 reads YYNGEE. V dropped 0 bases and J dropped 4; count of bases not matched to a gene: 6. CDR3 nucleotide sequence: TGTGCCAGCAGCGTAGTGGGGAGGGATTCAGAGACCCAGTACTTC. Amino acid sequence: CASSVVGRDSETQYF.

This chain uses TRBV10-1 with TRBJ2-2; D unresolved. Germline V lookup: CDR1 WNHNN, CDR2 SYGVQD (reference sequence). V dropped 6 bases and J dropped 1 base, with 9 bases sitting between them. CDR3 size: 14 residues. CDR3 DNA sequence: TGCGCCAGCAGCGGACCTATGAACACCGGGGAGCTGTTTTTT. Its translation is CASSGPMNTGELFF.

The rearrangement links TRBV18 to TRBJ2-5; D gene unclear. The germline V gene encodes CDR1 KGHSH and CDR2 LQKENI. The CDR3 covers 14 residues. V lost 3 bases, J lost 4 bases, and 12 bases lay in between. The chain's CDR3 is CASSPYSGPETQYF. Here the CDR3 DNA reads TGTGCCAGCTCACCCTACTCCGGTCCAGAGACCCAGTACTTC. The full variable domain, in which reference TRBV18 and TRBJ2-5 provide the parts outside the CDR3, is NAGVMQNPRHLVRRRGQEARLRCSPMKGHSHVYWYRQLPEEGLKFMVYLQKENIIDESGMPKERFSAEFPKEGPSILRIQQVVRGDSAAYFCASSPYSGPETQYFGPGTRLLVL.

The chain carries TRBV5-1 and TRBJ1-1; TRBD1 matches at 7 bases. There are 12 residues in the CDR3. Germline V lookup: CDR1 SGHRS, CDR2 YFSETQ. Trimming at V came to 4 bases and at J to 9 bases, leaving 6 bases not matched to a gene. The CDR3 loop is CASSTDRAKAFF. The CDR3 coding sequence is TGCGCCAGCAGCACCGACAGGGCAAAAGCTTTCTTT.

This clone showed up just a few times. The J gene is TRBJ1-2, the V gene TRBV7-9; 8 positions agree with TRBD1. Per the germline V gene, CDR1 is SEHNR and CDR2 is FQNEAQ (reference sequence). J was trimmed by 5 bases and V by 5 bases; bases with no gene match: 16. The CDR3 is 17 amino acids. The CDR3, as DNA: TGTGCCAGCAGCCCATTTAAACCAGGGGGCTTGGGGTATGGCTACACCTTC. This codes for CASSPFKPGGLGYGYTF.

The rearrangement joins TRBV15 to TRBJ1-1, with D possibly being TRBD1 (5 bases). Trimming shortened V by 0 bases and J by 4 bases, and 12 bases separated the two germline ends. CDR3 length: 15 amino acids. In germline, CDR1 is LNHNV, CDR2 YYDKDF (reference sequence). The CDR3: CATSRDRRGSTEAFF. The CDR3 DNA reads as TGTGCCACCAGCAGAGATCGGCGGGGGTCCACTGAAGCTTTCTTT.

A few counts support this clone. The chain has TRBV10-3 and TRBJ2-2, with unresolved D. The CDR3 contains 15 residues. The ends were cut back, 0 bases at V and 4 bases at J, with 9 bases in the middle. Germline CDR1 ENHRY, CDR2 SYGVKD. CDR3 protein: CAISESTRPTGELFF. The DNA for the CDR3 is TGTGCCATCAGTGAGTCGACCAGGCCCACCGGGGAGCTGTTTTTT.

This clone has just a few counts. This chain joins TRBV9 and TRBJ2-7; D gene uncertain. Trimming shortened V by 4 bases and J by 2 bases, and 16 bases separated the two germline ends. Germline V gene lookup returns CDR1 SGDLS and CDR2 YYNGEE. The CDR3 is made up of 15 amino acids. The CDR3 DNA reads TGTGCCAGCAGCCCTAAACGGAGCGATACCTACGAGCAGTACTTC. Encoded protein: CASSPKRSDTYEQYF.

This clone was counted a few times. The chain uses TRBV19 and TRBJ1-1, with TRBD1 matching over 11 bases. The CDR3 contains 15 residues. V gave up 8 bases and J gave up 5 bases; unmatched junction bases: 10. Germline lookup yields CDR1 LNHDA and CDR2 SQIVND (reference sequence). The CDR3 here is CASFPEGQGGTEAFF. CDR3 nucleotide sequence: TGTGCCAGTTTCCCAGAGGGACAGGGGGGAACTGAAGCTTTCTTT.

V usage is TRBV15 and J usage is TRBJ1-5; no firm D call. V was clipped by 9 bases and J by 7 bases, with 22 bases between them. CDR3 length: 15 amino acids. In germline, CDR1 is LNHNV, CDR2 YYDKDF (reference sequence). The CDR3 loop is CATRPGRREGQPQHF. CDR3 DNA: TGTGCCACTAGACCTGGGAGACGGGAAGGGCAGCCCCAGCATTTT.